A single sample gave rise to the 9 T cell receptor beta chains below, sequenced in a study of blood T cell repertoires in COVID-19. Clones were read by immunoSEQ multiplex PCR, and TCRdb kept only the in-frame ones, dropping some. The table lists 150,000 or so clones, roughly 84% of them singletons. Sequencing input: PBMCs or T cells enriched from blood (not recorded which). The receptor source for this set is a man aged 60-69 years who had recovered from COVID-19.

V is TRBV6-1 and J is TRBJ2-5; unclear D gene. This CDR3 spans 16 amino acids. Between the trimmed V and J ends, which lost 3 bases and 2 bases, there was a span of 16 bases. Germline V CDR1 and CDR2: MNHNS, SASEGT. The CDR3 sequence is CASSDFSARSQETQYF. In DNA, the CDR3 is TGTGCCAGCAGTGACTTTTCCGCCAGGTCTCAAGAGACCCAGTACTTC.

The genes are TRBV2 and TRBJ2-7, with a tentative D call TRBD2 (5 bases). Germline values: CDR1 SNHLY, CDR2 FYNNEI. This CDR3 comprises 10 residues. The CDR3: CASVIGLQYF. The CDR3 coding sequence is TGTGCTTCCGTCATAGGACTTCAGTACTTC.

The chain joins TRBV27 to TRBJ2-1; the D gene is possibly TRBD2 (6 bases). Trimming stripped 5 bases from V and 6 bases from J, with 14 bases between. Germline V gene sequence: CDR1 MNHEY, CDR2 SMNVEV (reference sequence). The CDR3 totals 14 residues. Here the CDR3 DNA reads TGTGCCAGCAGTGCCGGGGACTTTTTCAATGAGCAGTTCTTC. Encoded protein: CASSAGDFFNEQFF.

This chain links TRBV3-1 (or the pseudogene TRBV3-2) with TRBJ1-5, with 8 bases that match TRBD1. The CDR3 totals 18 residues. V was pared by 0 bases and J by 0 bases, with 7 bases of the junction left unmatched. Germline V lookup: CDR1 LGHDT, CDR2 YNNKEL (reference sequence). CDR3 coding DNA: TGTGCCAGCAGCCAAGATAGGACAGGGAGGAATAGCAATCAGCCCCAGCATTTT. Encoded protein: CASSQDRTGRNSNQPQHF.

The chain couples TRBV6-4 to TRBJ2-3; the D gene is possibly TRBD1 (7 bases). The CDR3 runs 15 residues. CDR1 is MRHNA, CDR2 SNTAGT, per germline. Trimming shortened V by 4 bases and J by 14 bases, and 25 bases separated the two germline ends. The CDR3 nucleotides are TGTGCCAGCAGTGGTGGAGGGGGCGCCGAACAGGGGCTGTATTTT. Its translation is CASSGGGGAEQGLYF.

The V gene is TRBV7-9, the J gene TRBJ2-7; the D is unclear. The V end lost 1 base, the J end lost 6 bases, and 7 bases lay between the germline ends. The length of the CDR3 is 12 residues. CDR1 is SEHNR and CDR2 is FQNEAQ in the germline V gene (reference sequence). CDR3: CASSLEIGEQYF. The CDR3 bases are TGTGCCAGCAGCTTAGAGATCGGCGAGCAGTACTTC.

The chain is built from TRBV7-3 and TRBJ2-6; a weak D match, TRBD2 (6 bases). CDR1 is SGHTA, CDR2 FQGTGA, per germline. The CDR3 runs to 15 residues. V shed 2 bases and J shed 1 base, with 6 bases lying between them. CDR3: CASSLGGSGANVLTF. DNA of the CDR3: TGTGCCAGCAGCTTAGGAGGGTCTGGGGCCAACGTCCTGACTTTC. The full variable domain, completed using reference TRBV7-3 and TRBJ2-6, is GAGVSQTPSNKVTEKGKYVELRCDPISGHTALYWYRQSLGQGPEFLIYFQGTGAADDSGLPNDRFFAVRPEGSVSTLKIQRTERGDSAVYLCASSLGGSGANVLTFGAGSRLTVL.

The chain carries TRBV29-1 and TRBJ2-5; possibly TRBD1 for D (5 bases). This CDR3 has 10 residues. The V end was cut by 7 bases, the J end by 5 bases, with 8 bases between. Germline V gene sequence: CDR1 SQVTM, CDR2 ANQGSEA. The CDR3 coding sequence is TGCAGCGGGGGCTCGGAGACCCAGTACTTC. This translates into CSGGSETQYF. The whole variable domain, filled in from reference TRBV29-1 and TRBJ2-5, reads SAVISQKPSRDICQRGTSLTIQCQVDSQVTMMFWYRQQPGQSLTLIATANQGSEATYESGFVIDKFPISRPNLTFSTLTVSNMSPEDSSIYLCSGGSETQYFGPGTRLLVL.

The chain uses TRBV5-1 and TRBJ2-2; D is possibly TRBD1 (6 bases). The CDR3 has 14 residues. CDR1 is SGHRS and CDR2 is YFSETQ in the germline V gene. The V end was cut by 3 bases, the J end by 6 bases, with 12 bases between. The chain's CDR3 is CASSSYQGSGELFF. DNA of the CDR3: TGCGCCAGCAGCTCCTATCAGGGGTCCGGGGAGCTGTTTTTT.